These 12 T cell receptor beta chains originate from one sample sequenced in a study of CD8 T cells in ankylosing spondylitis. TCRdb called the 5' RACE reads again in MiXCR, with one record for every CDR3 protein. Of 150,000 to 200,000 distinct CDR3 sequences in the sample, approximately 10% were seen once. The sample consisted of blood, either unsorted or a sorted T cell fraction (not recorded which). Receptors originate from a male donor with ankylosing spondylitis or in good health (not recorded which).

Concerning this clonotype itself: Given a much more abundant clone one base away, this may be a read error. The J gene is TRBJ2-7, the V gene TRBV6-1, with 9 bases matching TRBD1. This CDR3 is built from 14 residues. From germline, CDR1 is MNHNS and CDR2 SASEGT. CDR3 DNA: TGTGCCAGCAGTGGGGACAGGGTCGGTTACGAGGAGTACTTC. It translates to CASSGDRVGYEEYF.

This chain uses TRBV11-2 with TRBJ2-1, with D hard to call. CDR1 is SGHAT, CDR2 FQNNGV, per germline. This CDR3 spans 17 amino acids. V dropped 3 bases and J dropped 0 bases, with 15 bases sitting between them. The CDR3 DNA reads as TGTGCCAGCAGCTTCCAAGACGATTTGAGCTCCTACAATGAGCAGTTCTTC. It specifies CASSFQDDLSSYNEQFF.

This clonotype was observed many times. This chain links TRBV5-1 with TRBJ2-2; D unresolved. Per germline, CDR1 SGHRS and CDR2 YFSETQ. The germline V and J ends were trimmed by 7 bases and 0 bases, with 4 bases remaining between them. The CDR3 loop spans 12 amino acids. CDR3 in amino acids: CASLTNTGELFF. The CDR3 coding sequence is TGCGCCAGCCTCACGAACACCGGGGAGCTGTTTTTT.

CDR3 residues: CASSFVGPREQYF. CDR3 sequence (DNA): TGTGCCAGCAGCTTCGTGGGGCCTCGCGAGCAGTACTTC. The chain has TRBV7-2 and TRBJ2-7; tentative D call: TRBD1 (5 bases). CDR1 is SGHTA, CDR2 FQGNSA, per germline. Trimming took 3 bases from V and 6 from J, leaving 12 bases between them. The CDR3 contains 13 residues. The full variable domain, with the rest looked up from reference TRBV7-2 and TRBJ2-7, is GAGVSQSPSNKVTEKGKDVELRCDPISGHTALYWYRQSLGQGLEFLIYFQGNSAPDKSGLPSDRFSAERTGGSVSTLTIQRTQQEDSAVYLCASSFVGPREQYFGPGTRLTVT.

This clonotype was detected many times. The chain is built from TRBV5-1 and TRBJ2-1, with TRBD2 identical over 14 bases. V shed 4 bases, J shed 8 bases, and the junction held 8 bases outside the gene matches. Germline V gene sequence: CDR1 SGHRS, CDR2 YFSETQ. The CDR3 extends over 16 amino acids. The CDR3 here is CASSPGLAGGRDEQFF. The DNA for the CDR3 is TGCGCCAGCAGCCCCGGACTAGCGGGAGGCCGGGATGAGCAGTTCTTC.

This clonotype has a count of ten or more. This chain uses TRBV20-1 with TRBJ2-3; 9 bases map to TRBD2. This CDR3 region has 16 residues. The germline V gene has CDR1 DFQATT and CDR2 SNEGSKA (reference sequence). Unmatched junction bases numbered 9, after V lost 3 bases and J lost 2 bases. CDR3 residues: CSARRGGGGTTDTQYF. CDR3 nucleotide sequence: TGCAGTGCTAGGCGAGGCGGGGGGGGAACCACAGATACGCAGTATTTT.

This clonotype was seen many times. The V and J genes are TRBV24-1 and TRBJ2-1; D is possibly TRBD1 (6 bases). V lost 5 bases and J 6 bases, leaving 7 bases between the germline ends. This CDR3 is 12 amino acids long. The germline CDR1 and CDR2 sequences are KGHDR and SFDVKD. DNA for the CDR3: TGTGCCACCAGTGTAGGGGGCAATGAGCAGTTCTTC. Protein: CATSVGGNEQFF.

This clonotype has at least ten counts. The chain couples TRBV18 to TRBJ2-7, with TRBD2 as a possible D gene (7 bases). CDR1 KGHSH and CDR2 LQKENI come from the germline V gene. The V gene lost 0 bases and the J gene lost 2 bases, with 14 bases spanning the gap. The CDR3 is 16 residues long. DNA of the CDR3: TGTGCCAGCTCACCACCTACGGGGGGCGGGACCTACGAGCAGTACTTC. Translating gives CASSPPTGGGTYEQYF.

This clonotype was detected ten times or more. The rearrangement joins TRBV12-3 or TRBV12-4 to TRBJ2-5; D gene uncertain. V shed 7 bases and J shed 0 bases, with 3 bases lying between them. This CDR3 comprises 11 residues. CDR3 sequence reads: CASTNQETQYF. CDR3 bases: TGTGCCAGCACTAACCAAGAGACCCAGTACTTC.

This clonotype was seen a handful of times. The chain joins TRBV6-2 or TRBV6-3 to TRBJ2-3; D remains unclear. CDR1 is MNHEY and CDR2 is SVGEGT in the germline V gene. Trimming cost V 5 bases and J 5 bases, with 8 bases left between them. This CDR3 has 12 amino acids. The CDR3 DNA sequence: TGTGCCAGCAGTCCCCCGCGAGATACGCAGTATTTT. Translated, it gives CASSPPRDTQYF.

This clonotype was recorded a few times. The V gene is TRBV7-2, the J gene TRBJ2-3, with 8 bases matching TRBD2. This CDR3 contains 15 residues. Per germline, CDR1 SGHTA and CDR2 FQGNSA. V dropped 1 base and J dropped 7; count of bases not matched to a gene: 7. The CDR3 sequence: CASSLGPGGQNTQYF. For the CDR3, the DNA is TGTGCCAGCAGCTTAGGTCCGGGGGGGCAAAATACGCAGTATTTT.

CDR3 amino acids: CASSQSWPLGYEQYF. CDR3 bases: TGTGCCAGCAGCCAGTCTTGGCCCTTGGGGTACGAGCAGTACTTC. The chain has TRBV5-6 and TRBJ2-7; D call uncertain. V was cut by 4 bases and J by 4 bases, with 18 bases left in between. This CDR3 region has 15 residues. Germline CDR1 SGHDT, CDR2 YYEEEE.